These 6 T cell receptor beta chains share one sample of origin, sequenced in a study of T-cell memory formation after mild COVID-19. TCRdb redid the calling of the 5' RACE reads with MiXCR, one entry per CDR3 protein. The table has fewer than 350,000 distinct CDR3 sequences, 7% to 10% seen once; the top ten hold approximately 23%. Sequenced: PBMCs or a T cell subset sorted from them (not recorded which). The receptors were gathered from a young man who had mild COVID-19 (a few samples of this study predate the infection). Cell type and time point are not known.

The V and J genes are TRBV6-6 and TRBJ2-7; 9 nucleotides align to TRBD1. Germline V gene sequence: CDR1 MNHNY, CDR2 SVGAGI (reference sequence). The CDR3 length is 16 residues. Trimming at V came to 4 bases and at J to 4 bases, leaving 11 bases not matched to a gene. The CDR3 loop is CASSFDRTGVGYEQYF. The CDR3 nucleotides read TGTGCCAGCAGTTTCGACAGGACAGGGGTAGGTTACGAGCAGTACTTC.

This clonotype was observed at least ten times. The chain uses TRBV4-2 and TRBJ2-5; TRBD1 is a possible D gene (6 bases). Trimming left V 6 bases short and J 3 bases short, with 14 bases between. This CDR3 comprises 14 residues. Germline V gives CDR1 LGHNA, CDR2 YNFKEQ. The DNA of the CDR3 is TGTGCCAGCAGTTACCGGGACATAGAAGAGACCCAGTACTTC. Translating it yields CASSYRDIEETQYF.

The V call is TRBV12-3 or TRBV12-4, the J call TRBJ2-3, with a weak D call TRBD1 (6 bases). The CDR3 is made up of 14 amino acids. Trimming removed 5 bases at V and 0 bases at J, with 9 bases between. DNA of the CDR3: TGTGCCAGCAGTGCTGGGACAAGCACAGATACGCAGTATTTT. Protein sequence: CASSAGTSTDTQYF.

In its sample, this clonotype was seen a few times. The V call is TRBV2, the J call TRBJ2-1, with D hard to call. This CDR3 is built from 12 residues. From germline, CDR1 is SNHLY and CDR2 FYNNEI. The V end lost 9 bases, the J end lost 4 bases, and 10 bases lay between the germline ends. The CDR3 bases are TGTGCCAGTGAGGACCGTTACAATGAGCAGTTCTTC. Translated, it gives CASEDRYNEQFF.

V gene TRBV7-3 combines with J gene TRBJ1-1; possible D gene TRBD1, 6 bases. The V gene lost 5 bases and the J gene lost 4 bases, with 11 bases spanning the gap. The CDR3 runs to 13 residues. Germline V CDR1 and CDR2: SGHTA, FQGTGA. For the CDR3, the DNA is TGTGCCAGCAGCCGGGACAAGCTCACTGAAGCTTTCTTT. Translation gives CASSRDKLTEAFF. The full variable domain, its missing parts supplied by reference TRBV7-3 and TRBJ1-1, is GAGVSQTPSNKVTEKGKYVELRCDPISGHTALYWYRQSLGQGPEFLIYFQGTGAADDSGLPNDRFFAVRPEGSVSTLKIQRTERGDSAVYLCASSRDKLTEAFFGQGTRLTVV.

V and J are TRBV4-1 and TRBJ2-7; D possibly corresponds to TRBD1 (6 bases). Germline V lookup: CDR1 MGHRA, CDR2 YSYEKL. With 0 bases removed from V and 8 bases from J, the gap between germline ends came to 17 bases. The CDR3 is 15 amino acids. DNA of the CDR3: TGCGCCAGCAGCCAAGAATCAGGGGCTGGGGCTAAGCAGTACTTC. Its translation is CASSQESGAGAKQYF.